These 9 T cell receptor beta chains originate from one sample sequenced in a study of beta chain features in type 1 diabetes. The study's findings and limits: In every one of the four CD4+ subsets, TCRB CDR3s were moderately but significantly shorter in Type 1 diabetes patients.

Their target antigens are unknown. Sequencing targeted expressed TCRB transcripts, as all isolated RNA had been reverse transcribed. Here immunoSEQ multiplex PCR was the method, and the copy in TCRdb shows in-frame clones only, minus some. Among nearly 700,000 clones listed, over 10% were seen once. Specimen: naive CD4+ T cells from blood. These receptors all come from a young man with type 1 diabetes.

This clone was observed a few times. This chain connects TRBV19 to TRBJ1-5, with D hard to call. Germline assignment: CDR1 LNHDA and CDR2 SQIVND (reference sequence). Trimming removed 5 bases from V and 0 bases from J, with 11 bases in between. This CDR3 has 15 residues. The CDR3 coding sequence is TGTGCCAGTAGTTTCGACGGGAATAGCAATCAGCCCCAGCATTTT. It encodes CASSFDGNSNQPQHF.

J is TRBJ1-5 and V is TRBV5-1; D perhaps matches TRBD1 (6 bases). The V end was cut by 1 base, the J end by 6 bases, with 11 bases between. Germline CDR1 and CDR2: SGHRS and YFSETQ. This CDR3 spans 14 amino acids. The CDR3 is CASSLTGMGQPQHF. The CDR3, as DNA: TGCGCCAGCAGCTTGACAGGGATGGGTCAGCCCCAGCATTTT.

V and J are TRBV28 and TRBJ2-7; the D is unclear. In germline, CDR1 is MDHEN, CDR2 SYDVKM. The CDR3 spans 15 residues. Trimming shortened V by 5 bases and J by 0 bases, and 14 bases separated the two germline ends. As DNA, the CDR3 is TGTGCCAGCAGTCCCCTGGGTACGAGCTCCTACGAGCAGTACTTC. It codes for CASSPLGTSSYEQYF.

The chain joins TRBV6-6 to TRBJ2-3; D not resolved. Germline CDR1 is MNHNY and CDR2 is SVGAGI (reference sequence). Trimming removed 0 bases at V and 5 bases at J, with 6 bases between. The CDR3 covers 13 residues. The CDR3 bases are TGTGCCAGCAGTTACTCAGAGAGAGATACGCAGTATTTT. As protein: CASSYSERDTQYF.

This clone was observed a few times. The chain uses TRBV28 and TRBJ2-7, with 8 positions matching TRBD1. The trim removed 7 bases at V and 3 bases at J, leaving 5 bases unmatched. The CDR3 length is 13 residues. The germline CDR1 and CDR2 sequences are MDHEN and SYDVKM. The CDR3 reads CASTTQGVYEQYF. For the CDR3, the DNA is TGTGCCAGCACCACACAGGGGGTCTACGAGCAGTACTTC.

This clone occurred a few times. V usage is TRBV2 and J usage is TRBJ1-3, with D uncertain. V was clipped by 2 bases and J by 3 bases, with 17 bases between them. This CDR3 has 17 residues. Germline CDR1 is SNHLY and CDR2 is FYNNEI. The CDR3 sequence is CASSERAGGIDGNTIYF. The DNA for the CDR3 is TGTGCCAGCAGTGAACGGGCGGGCGGAATCGATGGAAACACCATATATTTT.

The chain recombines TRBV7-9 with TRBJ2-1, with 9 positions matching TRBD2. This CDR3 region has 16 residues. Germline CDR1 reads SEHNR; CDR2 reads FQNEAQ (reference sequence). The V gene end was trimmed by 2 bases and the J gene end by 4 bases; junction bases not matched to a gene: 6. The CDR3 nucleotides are TGTGCCAGCAGCTTATCTAGCGGGGAGACGTACAATGAGCAGTTCTTC. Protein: CASSLSSGETYNEQFF.

DNA of the CDR3: TGCGCCAGCAGCCAGGGCCGCCAGAGCTCCTACAATGAGCAGTTCTTC. This encodes CASSQGRQSSYNEQFF. The chain combines TRBV4-1 with TRBJ2-1; D is unresolved. Looked up from germline, CDR1 is MGHRA and CDR2 is YSYEKL. The length of the CDR3 is 16 residues. The germline V and J ends were trimmed by 3 bases and 0 bases, with 12 bases remaining between them.

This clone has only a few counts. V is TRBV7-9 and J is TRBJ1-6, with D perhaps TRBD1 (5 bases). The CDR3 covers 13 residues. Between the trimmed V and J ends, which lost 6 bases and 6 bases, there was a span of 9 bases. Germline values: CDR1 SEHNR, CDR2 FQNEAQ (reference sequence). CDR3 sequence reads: CASRVQGNSPLHF. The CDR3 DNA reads TGTGCCAGCAGAGTTCAGGGTAATTCACCCCTCCACTTT.